The 26 T cell receptor beta chains reported below all come from one sample, sequenced in a study of T cell clonality in common variable immunodeficiency. Profiling relied on immunoSEQ multiplex PCR, and the TCRdb table lists in-frame clones only, not all of them. The specimen has about 60,000 clones, none found just once. Sequencing input: peripheral blood mononuclear cells. These receptors all stem from a person aged 18-69 years in good health.

This clone was seen at least ten times. Its ends do not fully match the called genes, so a read error is possible. The read comes to an end 3 residues before the CDR3 does, leaving the germline J gene to fill in the end. The J gene is TRBJ2-3, the V gene TRBV7-7; D not resolved. The CDR3 totals 13 residues. Germline V gene sequence: CDR1 SSHAT, CDR2 FNYEAQ (reference sequence). The CDR3 is CASSLGRWDTQYF. The covered CDR3 bases are TGTGCTAGCAGCTTAGGCCGGTGGGATACG.

This clone was detected ten times or more. The missing CDR3 end, 3 residues past where the read stops, is filled in from the germline J gene. This sequence joins TRBV20-1 and TRBJ2-5; D is uncertain. V was pared by 3 bases and J by 4 bases, with 15 bases between. The CDR3 runs 14 residues. Germline V gene lookup returns CDR1 DFQATT and CDR2 SNEGSKA (reference sequence). The CDR3 is CSASNAGRVETQYF. Partial CDR3 DNA: TGCAGTGCTAGTAACGCCGGCCGGGTAGAGACC.

This clone showed up many times. Coverage ceases 3 residues before the CDR3 finishes, and the germline J gene fills in the end. The rearrangement links TRBV6-1 to TRBJ2-2; D is undetermined. V was trimmed by 2 bases and J by 0 bases, leaving 16 bases between them. CDR3 length: 18 amino acids. Germline CDR1 MNHNS, CDR2 SASEGT. The DNA read from the CDR3 is TGTGCCAGCAGTGAACGGCAGGATGGATGGTCGAACACCGGGGAG. Translation gives CASSERQDGWSNTGE. The CDR3 reads in full as CASSERQDGWSNTGELFF.

This clone was found many times. A read error may produce the germline difference seen at one junction end. The read terminates 3 residues before the CDR3 end, so the remaining end is supplied by the germline J gene. The chain joins TRBV4-2 to TRBJ2-1, with 12 bases fitting TRBD2. Per the germline V gene, CDR1 is LGHNA and CDR2 is YNFKEQ. The CDR3 is 16 amino acids. CDR3 loop: CASSPYVLAGGNEQFF. The CDR3 bases that were read are TGCGCCAGCAGCCCCTATGTACTAGCGGGAGGTAATGAG.

Many counts were recorded for this clone. The sequence runs out 3 residues before the end of the CDR3; the remainder is reconstructed from the germline J gene. J is TRBJ2-3 and V is TRBV7-8, with TRBD2 matching 8 bases. J gave up 6 bases and V 1 base, and 9 bases lay outside the gene matches. The CDR3 loop spans 16 amino acids. CDR1 and CDR2 from the germline V gene are SGHVS and FQNEAQ. CDR3 DNA, as far as it was read: TGTGCCAGCAGCTTAGTGGCTAGCGGGTGGTTTGATACG. Its protein is CASSLVASGWFDT. The CDR3 reads in full as CASSLVASGWFDTQYF.

This clone has ten or more counts. The DNA ends 3 residues before the CDR3 does, and the rest of the CDR3 is filled in from the germline J gene. V usage is TRBV5-1 and J usage is TRBJ2-7, with TRBD1 matching 9 bases. The ends lost 4 bases at V and 3 bases at J; junction bases unmatched: 5. The germline CDR1 and CDR2 sequences are SGHRS and YFSETQ. The CDR3 is made up of 14 amino acids. The CDR3 DNA, read in part, is TGCGCCAGCAGCGGCCGGGACAGGGTCTACGAG. Translated: CASSGRDRVYE. The whole CDR3 sequence is CASSGRDRVYEQYF. The full variable domain, rest sourced from reference TRBV5-1 and TRBJ2-7, is KAGVTQTPRYLIKTRGQQVTLSCSPISGHRSVSWYQQTPGQGLQFLFEYFSETQRNKGNFPGRFSGRQFSNSRSEMNVSTLELGDSALYLCASSGRDRVYEQYFGPGTRLTVT.

This clone has at least ten counts. The read ends 3 residues early relative to the CDR3; the germline J gene fills the gap. This chain joins TRBV12-3 or TRBV12-4 and TRBJ1-3; D is possibly TRBD1 (5 bases). The ends were cut back, 8 bases at V and 0 bases at J, with 14 bases in the middle. There are 15 residues in the CDR3. CDR3 DNA, as far as it was read: TGTGCCAGCCGGGGGGGGACCTACTCTGGAAACACC. As protein: CASRGGTYSGNT. In full, the CDR3 is CASRGGTYSGNTIYF.

This clone occurred many times. The read falls 3 residues short of the CDR3 end, and the missing part is taken from the germline J gene. The V gene is TRBV20-1, the J gene TRBJ2-7, with 12 bases lining up with TRBD2. The CDR3 contains 14 residues. The V and J ends lost 6 bases and 4 bases, in that order; junction bases with no gene match: 7. Germline CDR1 and CDR2: DFQATT and SNEGSKA (reference sequence). CDR3 protein: CSARLAGALYEQYF. Partial CDR3 DNA: TGCAGTGCCCGACTAGCGGGAGCACTATACGAG.

As concerns this clone: The sequenced fragment ends 3 residues before the CDR3 boundary, so the rest is inferred from the germline J gene. The V gene is TRBV7-2, the J gene TRBJ1-2, with D maybe TRBD1 (5 bases). The CDR3 has 15 residues. The V gene's germline CDR1 is SGHTA and CDR2 FQGNSA. The covered CDR3 bases are TGTGCCAGCAGCTTAGTAGTAGGACACCTTTACGAC. Its protein product is CASSLVVGHLYD. From start to end, the CDR3 is CASSLVVGHLYDYTF.

This clone was seen repeatedly, ten times or more. The DNA ends 3 residues before the CDR3 does, and the rest of the CDR3 is filled in from the germline J gene. V is TRBV7-2 and J is TRBJ2-3, with D unresolved. V gave up 2 bases and J gave up 3 bases, with 6 bases separating them. Germline CDR1 and CDR2: SGHTA and FQGNSA. The CDR3 consists of 13 residues. The sequenced CDR3 bases are TGTGCCAGCAGCTTATCCAGGACAGATACG. This translates into CASSLSRTDT. The full CDR3 reads CASSLSRTDTQYF.

Note on this clone: From the germline J gene comes the end of the CDR3, since the read stops 3 residues before it. This chain links TRBV10-2 with TRBJ2-3, with 9 bases matching TRBD2. The CDR3 has 19 residues. The J segment lost 1 base and the V segment lost 5 bases, leaving 16 bases of the junction unmatched. The germline V gene has CDR1 WSHSY and CDR2 SAAADI. The CDR3: CASSLTTISGRCGTDTQYF. The sequenced part of the CDR3 DNA is TGCGCCAGCAGTCTCACGACGATTAGCGGGAGATGTGGCACAGATACG.

This clone was seen at least ten times. Read coverage stops 3 residues before the CDR3 terminus; the germline J gene supplies the remainder. The chain couples TRBV2 to TRBJ2-7; 13 bases align to TRBD2. The CDR3 has 15 residues. Unmatched junction bases numbered 7, after V lost 7 bases and J lost 4 bases. In germline, CDR1 is SNHLY, CDR2 FYNNEI. CDR3 protein: CASTVGLAGVYEQYF. Incomplete CDR3 DNA: TGTGCCAGCACCGTAGGACTAGCGGGAGTATACGAG. Filled out from reference TRBV2 and TRBJ2-7, the complete variable domain reads EPEVTQTPSHQVTQMGQEVILRCVPISNHLYFYWYRQILGQKVEFLVSFYNNEISEKSEIFDDQFSVERPDGSNFTLKIRSTKLEDSAMYFCASTVGLAGVYEQYFGPGTRLTVT.

This clone was observed many times. The CDR3 end falls 3 residues outside the read, so it is completed with the germline J gene. The V call is TRBV10-1, the J call TRBJ2-1; D is undetermined. Germline V gene data show CDR1 as WNHNN and CDR2 as SYGVQD (reference sequence). The V end was cut by 3 bases, the J end by 4 bases, with 4 bases between. There are 12 residues in the CDR3. Partial CDR3 DNA: TGCGCCAGCAGTGACCATTACAATGAG. Protein: CASSDHYNE. The full CDR3 sequence reads CASSDHYNEQFF.

This clone occurred many times. Read sequence stops 3 residues before the CDR3 end, and the germline J gene provides the missing end. The chain links TRBV20-1 to TRBJ1-5; TRBD1 matches 7 bases. The CDR3 has 13 residues. CDR1 DFQATT and CDR2 SNEGSKA come from the germline V gene (reference sequence). V trimming: 6 bases; J trimming: 6 bases; junction bases outside the gene matches: 8. CDR3 protein: CSAPTGLGQPQHF. CDR3 DNA, as far as it was read: TGCAGTGCCCCGACAGGGTTGGGTCAGCCC.

With respect to this clone: The CDR3 goes on 3 residues after the read ends, and that part is filled in from the germline J gene. V and J are TRBV27 and TRBJ2-5, with TRBD2 matching 9 bases. Per germline, CDR1 MNHEY and CDR2 SMNVEV (reference sequence). The CDR3 loop spans 14 amino acids. V shed 5 bases, J shed 6 bases, and the junction held 7 bases outside the gene matches. The sequenced part of the CDR3 DNA is TGTGCCAGCAGTCCAAAGACTAGCGGTCAGACC. It codes for CASSPKTSGQT. The CDR3, in full, reads CASSPKTSGQTQYF.

This clone was seen repeatedly, ten times or more. The CDR3 end falls 3 residues outside the read, so it is completed with the germline J gene. V is TRBV2 and J is TRBJ2-7, with 10 nucleotides matching TRBD1. This CDR3 is built from 16 residues. With 5 bases clipped from V and 0 bases from J, the junction kept 7 bases outside the gene matches. CDR1 and CDR2 (germline): SNHLY, FYNNEI. CDR3 amino acids: CASSHYGTGDSYEQYF. The sequenced part of the CDR3 DNA is TGTGCCAGCAGTCATTACGGGACAGGGGACTCCTACGAG.

The sample holds many counts of this clone. With the read ending 3 residues before the CDR3 end, the germline J gene is used to fill in that end. The chain has TRBV30 and TRBJ2-1; D gene unclear. Per germline, CDR1 GTSNPN and CDR2 SVGIG (reference sequence). Trimming took 4 bases from V and 5 from J, leaving 18 bases between them. The CDR3 has 15 residues. The DNA read from the CDR3 is TGTGCCTGGACCCGATCTGTTACGGTTAACAATGAG. Protein sequence: CAWTRSVTVNNE. The whole CDR3 protein is CAWTRSVTVNNEQFF.

The sample holds many counts of this clone. Partial CDR3 DNA: TGTGCCAGTAGTTCACGCGGGAGCTCCTACGAG. Encoded protein: CASSSRGSSYE. The complete CDR3 reads CASSSRGSSYEQYF. The chain joins TRBV19 to TRBJ2-7, with TRBD2 matching over 7 bases. The DNA ends 3 residues before the CDR3 does, and the rest of the CDR3 is filled in from the germline J gene. The germline gives CDR1 LNHDA, CDR2 SQIVND (reference sequence). The CDR3 has 14 amino acids. V dropped 5 bases and J dropped 0; count of bases not matched to a gene: 4.

In this sample, this clone turned up many times. The read comes to an end 3 residues before the CDR3 does, leaving the germline J gene to fill in the end. The chain carries TRBV6-2 or TRBV6-3 and TRBJ2-7; D is perhaps TRBD1 (6 bases). The CDR3 is 13 residues long. V was trimmed by 2 bases and J by 4 bases, leaving 9 bases between them. Germline V gene lookup returns CDR1 MNHEY and CDR2 SVGEGT. CDR3: CASSYGTQYEQYF. The CDR3 DNA, read in part, is TGTGCCAGCAGTTACGGGACACAGTACGAG.

This clone was counted many times. The read falls 3 residues short of the CDR3 end, and the missing part is taken from the germline J gene. V is TRBV12-3 or TRBV12-4 and J is TRBJ2-3, with TRBD2 as a possible D gene (5 bases). This CDR3 is built from 11 residues. V lost 8 bases to trimming and J lost 7 bases, with 10 bases between them. The CDR3 is CASGSANTQYF. CDR3 DNA, as far as it was read: TGTGCCAGCGGTAGCGCTAATACG.

This clone was picked up many times. The CDR3 end falls 3 residues outside the read, so it is completed with the germline J gene. The chain links TRBV19 to TRBJ2-7; a possible D gene is TRBD1 (6 bases). The germline V and J ends were trimmed by 4 bases and 2 bases, with 12 bases remaining between them. This CDR3 has 14 amino acids. Germline values: CDR1 LNHDA, CDR2 SQIVND (reference sequence). The chain's CDR3 is CASSRGTRPYEQYF. The sequenced part of the CDR3 DNA is TGTGCCAGTAGTAGAGGGACACGGCCCTACGAG.

This clone was seen at least ten times. The read comes to an end 3 residues before the CDR3 does, leaving the germline J gene to fill in the end. The chain has TRBV12-5 and TRBJ2-7, with D perhaps TRBD2 (5 bases). Trimming took off 2 bases at V and 0 bases at J, with 17 bases between the two ends. The germline CDR1 and CDR2 sequences are LGHNT and FRNRAP. The CDR3 runs 17 residues. This chain's CDR3 is CASGLPLGSQSSYEQYF. The DNA read from the CDR3 is TGTGCTAGTGGTTTGCCACTAGGTAGCCAGAGCTCCTACGAG.

This clone was observed at least ten times. The read ends 3 residues shy of where the CDR3 ends; the end is completed using the germline J gene. The gene calls are TRBV6-1 and TRBJ1-2; tentatively, D is TRBD1 (5 bases). Germline V gives CDR1 MNHNS, CDR2 SASEGT. Trimming pared 2 bases from V and 5 bases from J, leaving 21 bases between. The CDR3 spans 17 residues. The CDR3 here is CASSEHHIQRGLYGYTF. The DNA read from the CDR3 is TGTGCCAGCAGTGAACATCACATACAGAGGGGATTGTATGGC.

This clone was counted at least ten times. From the germline J gene comes the end of the CDR3, since the read stops 3 residues before it. The chain combines TRBV5-1 with TRBJ1-1; 7 nucleotides line up with TRBD1. The CDR3 has 16 residues. Germline assignment: CDR1 SGHRS and CDR2 YFSETQ. Trimming took 2 bases from V and 0 from J; bases not matched to a gene: 7. The CDR3 DNA, read in part, is TGCGCCAGCAGCTTCACAGGGGAGGGTATGAACACTGAA. This encodes CASSFTGEGMNTE. The CDR3 reads in full as CASSFTGEGMNTEAFF. Based on the CDR3 plus reference TRBV5-1 and TRBJ1-1, the full variable domain is KAGVTQTPRYLIKTRGQQVTLSCSPISGHRSVSWYQQTPGQGLQFLFEYFSETQRNKGNFPGRFSGRQFSNSRSEMNVSTLELGDSALYLCASSFTGEGMNTEAFFGQGTRLTVV.

This clone was seen repeatedly, ten times or more. The read halts 3 residues ahead of the CDR3 end, with the missing end drawn from the germline J gene. The genes are TRBV19 and TRBJ2-6, with D possibly being TRBD2 (5 bases). The CDR3 totals 14 residues. The germline V and J ends were trimmed by 8 bases and 4 bases, with 12 bases remaining between them. Germline V gene data show CDR1 as LNHDA and CDR2 as SQIVND (reference sequence). The CDR3 spells CASLGEIGANVLTF. The CDR3 bases that were read are TGTGCCAGTCTCGGGGAGATCGGGGCCAACGTC.

This clone was observed many times. The CDR3 end is not reached by the read, which stops 3 residues before it; the germline J gene fills it in. The chain has TRBV6-2 or TRBV6-3 and TRBJ2-3; 10 bases are shared with TRBD2. V was pared by 2 bases and J by 2 bases, with 1 base of the junction left unmatched. The CDR3 contains 15 residues. Germline V gives CDR1 MNHEY, CDR2 SVGEGT. Incomplete CDR3 DNA: TGTGCCAGCAGTTACGGACTAGCGGACACAGATACG. Translating gives CASSYGLADTDT. From start to end, the CDR3 is CASSYGLADTDTQYF.